This entry lists 17 T cell receptor beta chains sequenced from one sample in a study of blood T cell repertoires in COVID-19. Repertoires were generated with immunoSEQ multiplex PCR, while TCRdb's copy carries only in-frame clones and drops some. The sample yields 200,000 to 300,000 clones, 86% seen once. The sample consisted of PBMCs or T cells enriched from blood (not recorded which). The receptors were gathered from a woman between 50 and 59 years old who had recovered from COVID-19.

V gene TRBV28 combines with J gene TRBJ1-5; D gene unclear. Per the germline V gene, CDR1 is MDHEN and CDR2 is SYDVKM. The CDR3 is 11 amino acids. Between the trimmed V and J ends, which lost 4 bases and 5 bases, there was a span of 3 bases. The DNA of the CDR3 is TGTGCCAGCAGTTCCGATCAGCCCCAGCATTTT. It yields the protein CASSSDQPQHF. Complete variable domain (other parts from reference TRBV28 and TRBJ1-5): DVKVTQSSRYLVKRTGEKVFLECVQDMDHENMFWYRQDPGLGLRLIYFSYDVKMKEKGDIPEGYSVSREKKERFSLILESASTNQTSMYLCASSSDQPQHFGDGTRLSIL.

This clone appeared once. The chain has TRBV5-1 and TRBJ1-1; 7 bases are shared with TRBD1. This CDR3 is 14 amino acids long. The germline CDR1 and CDR2 sequences are SGHRS and YFSETQ. Trimming at V came to 3 bases and at J to 4 bases, leaving 6 bases not matched to a gene. The CDR3 region is CASSSGTAATEAFF. Here the CDR3 DNA reads TGCGCCAGCAGCTCCGGGACAGCAGCCACTGAAGCTTTCTTT.

This chain uses TRBV19 with TRBJ2-1, with 16 bases that match TRBD2. This CDR3 contains 17 residues. Trimming removed 9 bases from V and 8 bases from J; junction bases left unmatched: 13. CDR1 LNHDA and CDR2 SQIVND come from the germline V gene (reference sequence). CDR3 sequence reads: CASKVGGTSGRGYEQFF. The CDR3 DNA is TGTGCCAGCAAAGTAGGGGGGACTAGCGGGAGGGGCTATGAGCAGTTCTTC.

The chain has TRBV5-4 and TRBJ2-7; a possible D gene is TRBD2 (5 bases). The germline CDR1 and CDR2 sequences are SGHNT and YYREEE (reference sequence). V lost 0 bases, J lost 2 bases, and 9 bases lay in between. The CDR3 loop spans 14 amino acids. The CDR3 DNA reads as TGTGCCAGCAGCTTGGCCGGGAATACCTACGAGCAGTACTTC. Its protein is CASSLAGNTYEQYF.

V usage is TRBV5-6 and J usage is TRBJ2-1; no firm D call. Looked up from germline, CDR1 is SGHDT and CDR2 is YYEEEE. The ends were cut back, 0 bases at V and 6 bases at J, with 10 bases in the middle. The CDR3 has 14 amino acids. The CDR3: CASSLGRWANEQFF. CDR3 sequence (DNA): TGTGCCAGCAGCTTGGGCCGTTGGGCCAATGAGCAGTTCTTC.

This clone was recorded a few times. This rearrangement joins TRBV5-1 to TRBJ1-1; weak D call: TRBD1 (6 bases). The germline V and J ends were trimmed by 1 base and 4 bases, with 11 bases remaining between them. This CDR3 comprises 14 residues. Germline loops: CDR1 SGHRS, CDR2 YFSETQ. The CDR3 DNA reads as TGCGCCAGCAGCTTGAACGCAGGGGTCACTGAAGCTTTCTTT. Translating gives CASSLNAGVTEAFF.

This chain joins TRBV6-5 and TRBJ1-1; D perhaps matches TRBD1 (5 bases). CDR3 length: 13 residues. Germline CDR1 reads MNHEY; CDR2 reads SVGAGI. V was shortened by 8 bases and J by 3 bases, with 13 bases between the two germline ends. The CDR3 DNA reads TGTGCCAGCCGCCGGCAGGGTGACACTGAAGCTTTCTTT. Protein: CASRRQGDTEAFF.

In regard to this clone: The sample holds other DNA sequences that translate to the same CDR3. This chain connects TRBV30 to TRBJ2-7; a weak D match, TRBD2 (6 bases). CDR1 and CDR2 from the germline V gene are GTSNPN and SVGIG (reference sequence). V was pared by 0 bases and J by 3 bases, with 12 bases between. The CDR3 contains 14 residues. Here the CDR3 DNA reads TGTGCCTGGAGTGTCGGTCGGGGAGGCTACGAGCAGTACTTC. Protein product: CAWSVGRGGYEQYF.

The chain employs TRBV30 and TRBJ1-6; no reliable D call. The CDR3 is made up of 13 amino acids. Trimming took off 6 bases at V and 6 bases at J, with 12 bases between the two ends. Germline V gives CDR1 GTSNPN, CDR2 SVGIG (reference sequence). CDR3 loop: CACSVNLNSPLHF. DNA for the CDR3: TGTGCCTGCTCAGTTAACCTTAATTCACCCCTCCACTTT.

The chain joins TRBV7-6 to TRBJ2-7, with D possibly TRBD2 on 6 matching bases. Germline V gene data show CDR1 as SGHVS and CDR2 as FNYEAQ. The CDR3 is 15 residues long. Trimming cost V 2 bases and J 5 bases, with 16 bases left between them. The CDR3: CASSLTLMGGDEQYF. The CDR3 nucleotides are TGTGCCAGCAGCTTAACCTTGATGGGAGGCGACGAGCAGTACTTC.

The chain recombines TRBV4-2 with TRBJ2-1, with D tentatively TRBD2 (5 bases). V was shortened by 1 base and J by 6 bases, with 19 bases between the two germline ends. Looked up from germline, CDR1 is LGHNA and CDR2 is YNFKEQ. CDR3 length: 17 residues. The CDR3 spells CASSQAGYDPAGNEQFF. The CDR3, as DNA: TGTGCCAGCAGCCAAGCTGGATATGACCCGGCGGGCAATGAGCAGTTCTTC.

The chain joins TRBV5-4 to TRBJ2-1, with a weak D call TRBD2 (5 bases). The CDR3 consists of 12 residues. Trimming removed 0 bases at V and 9 bases at J, with 7 bases between. Germline V gene data show CDR1 as SGHNT and CDR2 as YYREEE (reference sequence). CDR3: CASSLAGFEQFF. CDR3 bases: TGTGCCAGCAGCTTGGCGGGATTTGAGCAGTTCTTC.

This clone was found once. The V call is TRBV27, the J call TRBJ2-6, with 12 bases lining up with TRBD2. The germline V gene has CDR1 MNHEY and CDR2 SMNVEV (reference sequence). The length of the CDR3 is 18 residues. V lost 6 bases and J lost 0; bases outside the gene matches: 6. The CDR3, as DNA: TGTGCCAGCAGCTTGGGACTAGCGGGTCGCTCTGGGGCCAACGTCCTGACTTTC. Amino acids: CASSLGLAGRSGANVLTF.

This chain joins TRBV28 and TRBJ1-3; D is unresolved. Per the germline V gene, CDR1 is MDHEN and CDR2 is SYDVKM. The CDR3 covers 14 residues. V lost 5 bases, J lost 4 bases, and 12 bases lay in between. The CDR3 loop is CASSPPRAGNTIYF. CDR3 bases: TGTGCCAGCAGTCCTCCGCGGGCCGGAAACACCATATATTTT.

The gene calls are TRBV18 and TRBJ1-1; possible D gene TRBD1, 6 bases. The ends were cut back, 3 bases at V and 0 bases at J, with 8 bases in the middle. The germline gives CDR1 KGHSH, CDR2 LQKENI. The CDR3 extends over 14 amino acids. CDR3 amino acids: CASSPGQMNTEAFF. CDR3 sequence (DNA): TGTGCCAGCTCACCGGGACAAATGAACACTGAAGCTTTCTTT.

The chain carries TRBV27 and TRBJ1-1; weak D call: TRBD1 (6 bases). This CDR3 has 14 residues. Trimming took 5 bases from V and 1 from J, leaving 11 bases between them. Germline CDR1 MNHEY, CDR2 SMNVEV (reference sequence). The CDR3 DNA is TGTGCCAGCAGTCGCACAGGGTCGAACACTGAAGCTTTCTTT. It is translated as CASSRTGSNTEAFF.

The chain carries TRBV4-3 and TRBJ1-2; no firm D call. Trimming took 0 bases from V and 4 from J, leaving 9 bases between them. This CDR3 comprises 14 residues. Germline V lookup: CDR1 LGHNA, CDR2 YSLEER. The CDR3 region is CASSQDMAVYGYTF. CDR3 sequence (DNA): TGCGCCAGCAGCCAAGATATGGCAGTCTATGGCTACACCTTC.